One and the same sample provided the 17 T cell receptor beta chains below, sequenced in a study of molecular identifiers for immune sequencing clone quantification listed by TCRdb under 2018. The library relied on PCR. Sequencing was performed on an Illumina HiSeq 4000. The public sequencing data were trimmed at Q25 with fastp and processed into clonotypes with MiXCR by TCRdb, which kept only in-frame beta chains. Every CDR3 protein is listed once, alongside the most common genes and DNA of its rows. In all, the sample holds about 510,000 distinct CDR3 sequences, and 20% to 25% of those were seen once. About 0.78% of the sample lies in the top ten. The specimen sequenced was naive CD8+ T cells from blood, with Jurkat cell RNA spiked in. Per the publication, the cell subset or site label means: FACS-sorted CD8+CD4-CCR7+CD45RA+ naive T cells. These receptors all stem from a human donor in good health. Some libraries in this study had Jurkat cell RNA spiked in.

This chain uses TRBV7-9 with TRBJ2-1; 9 bases fit TRBD2. The CDR3 spans 15 residues. Trimming at V came to 4 bases and at J to 3 bases, leaving 4 bases not matched to a gene. Germline V gene lookup returns CDR1 SEHNR and CDR2 FQNEAQ (reference sequence). CDR3 coding DNA: TGTGCCAGCAGCTGGAGCGGGGGGTACTACAATGAGCAGTTCTTC. Protein: CASSWSGGYYNEQFF.

This clonotype was seen a handful of times. The CDR3 region is CASSSGTGPSTDTQYF. CDR3 bases: TGTGCCAGCAGCTCCGGGACAGGACCAAGCACAGATACGCAGTATTTT. V gene TRBV13 combines with J gene TRBJ2-3, with 8 bases lining up with TRBD1. Trimming removed 4 bases from V and 0 bases from J; junction bases left unmatched: 6. The CDR3 is 16 residues long. Germline CDR1 reads PRHDT; CDR2 reads FYEKMQ (reference sequence).

With regard to this clonotype: This CDR3 fails to terminate in the conserved phenylalanine or tryptophan, so it likely reflects a read error. The V call is TRBV7-9, the J call TRBJ1-4; D is uncertain. This CDR3 comprises 15 residues. The V gene's germline CDR1 is SEHNR and CDR2 FQNEAQ (reference sequence). Trimming stripped 1 base from V and 12 bases from J, with 18 bases between. This CDR3 reads CASSLGLGHEVQLFS. CDR3 bases: TGTGCCAGCAGCTTAGGCCTTGGGCACGAAGTCCAACTGTTTTCT.

At least ten counts were recorded for this clonotype. The chain carries TRBV28 and TRBJ1-5; tentative D call: TRBD1 (6 bases). The CDR3 totals 15 residues. Germline assignment: CDR1 MDHEN and CDR2 SYDVKM. With 3 bases removed from V and 7 bases from J, the gap between germline ends came to 16 bases. The CDR3 DNA is TGTGCCAGCAGTTTCTTGGGGGCCTCAAGACAGCCCCAGCATTTT. It specifies CASSFLGASRQPQHF.

The chain combines TRBV27 with TRBJ2-1, with a possible D match to TRBD2 (5 bases). CDR1 is MNHEY, CDR2 SMNVEV, per germline (reference sequence). V was cut by 5 bases and J by 2 bases, with 16 bases left in between. This CDR3 spans 16 amino acids. The CDR3 DNA is TGTGCCAGCAGTCCCACCCTATCTAGCACCTACAATGAGCAGTTCTTC. Protein: CASSPTLSSTYNEQFF.

This clonotype was counted a few times. This rearrangement joins TRBV6-2 or TRBV6-3 to TRBJ1-1; 7 nucleotides align to TRBD1. V lost 0 bases and J lost 5; bases outside the gene matches: 6. Germline V gene data show CDR1 as MNHEY and CDR2 as SVGEGT. The CDR3 totals 15 residues. The CDR3 spells CASSYSPTGHTEAFF. CDR3 DNA sequence: TGTGCCAGCAGTTACTCCCCGACAGGGCATACTGAAGCTTTCTTT.

The sample holds many counts of this clonotype. The chain links TRBV5-5 to TRBJ2-7; 8 nucleotides agree with TRBD1. Germline V gene lookup returns CDR1 SGHKS and CDR2 YYEKEE (reference sequence). CDR3 length equals 13 residues. Unmatched junction bases numbered 3, after V lost 4 bases and J lost 3 bases. The DNA for the CDR3 is TGTGCCAGCAGCCAGACAGGGGTCTACGAGCAGTACTTC. Its translation: CASSQTGVYEQYF.

V is TRBV29-1 and J is TRBJ2-7, with a weak D call TRBD1 (5 bases). The V gene's germline CDR1 is SQVTM and CDR2 ANQGSEA. Trimming cost V 1 base and J 4 bases, with 11 bases left between them. The CDR3 is 13 amino acids. The CDR3 DNA reads as TGCAGCGTTGAAGCCCCAGACAGTTACGAGCAGTACTTC. Translated: CSVEAPDSYEQYF.

This clonotype was observed at least ten times. The rearrangement links TRBV4-3 to TRBJ1-1, with D unclear. CDR3 length: 15 amino acids. V gave up 0 bases and J gave up 2 bases, with 10 bases separating them. Germline lookup yields CDR1 LGHNA and CDR2 YSLEER. As DNA, the CDR3 is TGCGCCAGCAGCCAAGAGTCCTCAGGTAACACTGAAGCTTTCTTT. Its translation: CASSQESSGNTEAFF.

A few counts support this clonotype. J is TRBJ2-2 and V is TRBV30; 10 nucleotides match TRBD1. V lost 5 bases and J lost 6; bases outside the gene matches: 3. Germline V gives CDR1 GTSNPN, CDR2 SVGIG (reference sequence). The CDR3 has 13 residues. DNA of the CDR3: TGTGCCTGGTTCGGACAGGGGGCCGGGGAGCTGTTTTTT. As protein: CAWFGQGAGELFF.

On this clonotype: A single base separates this from a much larger clone, so it may be a read error. This chain uses TRBV20-1 with TRBJ2-7; 7 bases align to TRBD2. CDR3 length: 14 residues. From germline, CDR1 is DFQATT and CDR2 SNEGSKA (reference sequence). DNA of the CDR3: TGCAGTGCGACCGGGACTACCAGCTCCCACGAGCAGTACTTC. Amino acids: CSATGTTSSHEQYF.

This clonotype was counted many times. The chain employs TRBV29-1 and TRBJ1-2; D gene ambiguous. CDR3 length: 11 residues. Germline loops: CDR1 SQVTM, CDR2 ANQGSEA. V was trimmed by 4 bases and J by 7 bases, leaving 10 bases between them. CDR3 sequence: CSVAASLGYTF. The DNA for the CDR3 is TGCAGCGTTGCAGCCTCTCTTGGCTACACCTTC.

V and J are TRBV11-3 and TRBJ2-5, with 11 bases that match TRBD2. V was clipped by 5 bases and J by 0 bases; unmatched bases: 5. The germline V gene encodes CDR1 SGHNT and CDR2 YENEEA. The length of the CDR3 is 16 residues. For the CDR3, the DNA is TGTGCCAGCAGCCAATCTAGCGGGGGGAACCAAGAGACCCAGTACTTC. This gives the protein CASSQSSGGNQETQYF.

This clonotype occurred many times. This chain uses TRBV5-4 with TRBJ1-3, with D possibly TRBD1 on 6 matching bases. Germline V gives CDR1 SGHNT, CDR2 YYREEE (reference sequence). The CDR3 sequence is 14 residues long. V gave up 5 bases and J gave up 1 base, with 10 bases separating them. CDR3 in DNA: TGTGCCAGCAGTACAGGGACATCTGGAAACACCATATATTTT. Its translation: CASSTGTSGNTIYF.

This clonotype was seen ten or more times. The chain employs TRBV12-3 or TRBV12-4 and TRBJ1-6; the D is unclear. The CDR3 sequence is 20 residues long. Trimming left V 5 bases short and J 0 bases short, with 23 bases between. CDR3 region: CASSAATHNRLSSYNSPLHF. The CDR3 DNA reads TGTGCCAGCAGTGCTGCTACTCATAACCGACTTAGCTCCTATAATTCACCCCTCCACTTT.

Note on this clonotype: A junction boundary mismatches the germline segment, possibly from a read error. This chain joins TRBV24-1 and TRBJ2-2, with 7 positions matching TRBD1. CDR1 and CDR2 from the germline V gene are KGHDR and SFDVKD. The CDR3 is made up of 14 amino acids. The CDR3: CATSEQGNTGELSF. CDR3 nucleotide sequence: TGTGCCACCAGTGAACAGGGGAACACCGGGGAGCTGTCTTTT.

The CDR3 bases are TGTGCCAATGGCCTCGGCACAGATACGCAGTATTTT. Its translation: CANGLGTDTQYF. The rearrangement uses TRBV12-3 or TRBV12-4 and TRBJ2-3; D is ambiguous. This CDR3 has 12 residues. The V and J ends lost 10 bases and 1 base respectively, with 9 bases between them.